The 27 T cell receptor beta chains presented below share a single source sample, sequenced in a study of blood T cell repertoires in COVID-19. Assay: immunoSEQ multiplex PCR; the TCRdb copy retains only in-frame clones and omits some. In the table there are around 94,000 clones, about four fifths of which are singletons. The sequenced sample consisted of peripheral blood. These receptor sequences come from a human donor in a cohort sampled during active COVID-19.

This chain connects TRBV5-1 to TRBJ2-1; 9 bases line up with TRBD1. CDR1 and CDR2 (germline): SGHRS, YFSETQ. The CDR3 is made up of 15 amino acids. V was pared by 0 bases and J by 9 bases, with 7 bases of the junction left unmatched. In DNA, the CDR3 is TGCGCCAGCAGCTTGGGGGGACAGGGTACAAGTGAGCAGTTCTTC. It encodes CASSLGGQGTSEQFF.

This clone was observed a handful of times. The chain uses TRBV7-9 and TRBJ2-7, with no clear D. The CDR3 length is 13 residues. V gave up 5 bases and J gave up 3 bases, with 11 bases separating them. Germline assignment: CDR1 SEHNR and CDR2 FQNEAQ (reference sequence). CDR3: CASSPQTYYEQYF. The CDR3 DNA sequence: TGTGCCAGCAGCCCACAGACCTACTACGAGCAGTACTTC.

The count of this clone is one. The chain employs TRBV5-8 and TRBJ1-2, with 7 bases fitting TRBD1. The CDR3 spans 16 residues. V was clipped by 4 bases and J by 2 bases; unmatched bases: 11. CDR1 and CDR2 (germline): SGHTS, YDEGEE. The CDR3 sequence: CASSHSRTGGNYGYTF. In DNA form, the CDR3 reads TGTGCCAGCAGCCACTCACGGACAGGAGGAAACTATGGCTACACCTTC.

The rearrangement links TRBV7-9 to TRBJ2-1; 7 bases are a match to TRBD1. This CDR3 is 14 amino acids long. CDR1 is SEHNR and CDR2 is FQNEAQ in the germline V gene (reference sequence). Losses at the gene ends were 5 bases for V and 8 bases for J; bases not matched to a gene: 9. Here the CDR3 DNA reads TGTGCCAGCAGCACAGACAGGGACGGGGATGAGCAGTTCTTC. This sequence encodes CASSTDRDGDEQFF.

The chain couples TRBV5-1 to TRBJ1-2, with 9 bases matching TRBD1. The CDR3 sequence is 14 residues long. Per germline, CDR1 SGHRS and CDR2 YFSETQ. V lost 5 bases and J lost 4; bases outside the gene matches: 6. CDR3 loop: CASSWGQGIYGYTF. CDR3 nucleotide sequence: TGCGCCAGCAGTTGGGGACAGGGTATCTATGGCTACACCTTC.

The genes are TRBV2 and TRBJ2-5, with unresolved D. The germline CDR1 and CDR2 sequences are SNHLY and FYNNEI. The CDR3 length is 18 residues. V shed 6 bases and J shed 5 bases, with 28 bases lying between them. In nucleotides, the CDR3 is TGTGCCAGCAGCCCTCTCTGGGCCAGGTCTTCCACAATGGAGACCCAGTACTTC. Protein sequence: CASSPLWARSSTMETQYF.

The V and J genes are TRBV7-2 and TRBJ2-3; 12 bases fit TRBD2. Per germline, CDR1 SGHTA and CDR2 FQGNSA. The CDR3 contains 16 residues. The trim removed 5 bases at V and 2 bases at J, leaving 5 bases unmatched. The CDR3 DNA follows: TGTGCCAGCAGCCGGACTAGCGGGGCCCCCACAGATACGCAGTATTTT. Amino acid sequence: CASSRTSGAPTDTQYF.

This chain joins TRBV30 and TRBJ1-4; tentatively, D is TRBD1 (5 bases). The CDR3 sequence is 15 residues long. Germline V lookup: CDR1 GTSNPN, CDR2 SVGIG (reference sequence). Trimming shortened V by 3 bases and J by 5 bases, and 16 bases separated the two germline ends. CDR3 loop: CAWRSMGLLNEKLFF. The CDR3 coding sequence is TGTGCCTGGAGAAGTATGGGACTCCTAAATGAAAAACTGTTTTTT.

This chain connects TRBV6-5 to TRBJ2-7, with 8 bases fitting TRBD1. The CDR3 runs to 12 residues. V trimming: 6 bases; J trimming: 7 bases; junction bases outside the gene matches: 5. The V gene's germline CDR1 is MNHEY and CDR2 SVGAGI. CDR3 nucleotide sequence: TGTGCCAGCAGCCGGGACAGGTGGGAGCAGTACTTC. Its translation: CASSRDRWEQYF.

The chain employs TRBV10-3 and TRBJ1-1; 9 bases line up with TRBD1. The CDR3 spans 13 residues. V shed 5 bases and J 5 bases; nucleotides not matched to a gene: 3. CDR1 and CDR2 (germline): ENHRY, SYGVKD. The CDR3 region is CAISWTGETEAFF. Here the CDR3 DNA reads TGTGCCATCAGTTGGACAGGGGAGACTGAAGCTTTCTTT.

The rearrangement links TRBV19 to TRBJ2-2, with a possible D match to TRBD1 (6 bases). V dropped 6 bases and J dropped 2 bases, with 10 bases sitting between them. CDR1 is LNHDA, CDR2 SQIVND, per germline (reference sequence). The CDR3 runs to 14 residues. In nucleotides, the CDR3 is TGTGCCAGTAGGGACAGAATTAACACCGGGGAGCTGTTTTTT. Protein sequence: CASRDRINTGELFF.

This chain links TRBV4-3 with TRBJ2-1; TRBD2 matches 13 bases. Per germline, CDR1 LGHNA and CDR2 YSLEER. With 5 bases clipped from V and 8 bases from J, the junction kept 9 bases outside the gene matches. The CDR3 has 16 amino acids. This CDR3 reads CASSATSGGAFHEQFF. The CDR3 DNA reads TGCGCCAGCAGCGCTACTAGCGGGGGGGCCTTCCATGAGCAGTTCTTC.

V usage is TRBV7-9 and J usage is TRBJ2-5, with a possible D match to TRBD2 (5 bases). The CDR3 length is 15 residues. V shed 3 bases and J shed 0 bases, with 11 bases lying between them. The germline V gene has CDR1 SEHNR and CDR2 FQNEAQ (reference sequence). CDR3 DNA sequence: TGTGCCAGCAGCTTTCGTCGGAGGAACCAAGAGACCCAGTACTTC. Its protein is CASSFRRRNQETQYF.

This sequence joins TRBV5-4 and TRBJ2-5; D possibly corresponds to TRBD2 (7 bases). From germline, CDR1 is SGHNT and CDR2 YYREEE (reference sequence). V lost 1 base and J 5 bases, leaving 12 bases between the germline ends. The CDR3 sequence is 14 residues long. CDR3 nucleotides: TGTGCCAGCAGCTTGAGGGGGGGCCGGGAGACCCAGTACTTC. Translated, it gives CASSLRGGRETQYF.

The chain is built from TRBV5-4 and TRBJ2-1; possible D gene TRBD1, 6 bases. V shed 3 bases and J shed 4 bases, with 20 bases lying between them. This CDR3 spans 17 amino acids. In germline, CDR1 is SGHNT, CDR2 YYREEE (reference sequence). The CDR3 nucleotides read TGTGCCAGCAGCTCGCTAACAGGGCCTCGGGCGTACAATGAGCAGTTCTTC. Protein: CASSSLTGPRAYNEQFF.

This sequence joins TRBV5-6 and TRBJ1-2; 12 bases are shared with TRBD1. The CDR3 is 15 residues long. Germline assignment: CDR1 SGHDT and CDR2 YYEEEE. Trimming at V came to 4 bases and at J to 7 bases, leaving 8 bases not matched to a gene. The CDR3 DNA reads TGTGCCAGCAGCGTACCGGGACAGGGGGCGATTGGCTACACCTTC. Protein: CASSVPGQGAIGYTF.

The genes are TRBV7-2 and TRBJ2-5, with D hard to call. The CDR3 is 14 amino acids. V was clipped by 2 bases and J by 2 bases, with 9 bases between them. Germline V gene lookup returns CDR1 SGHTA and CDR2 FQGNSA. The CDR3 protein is CASSLQASQETQYF. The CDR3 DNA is TGTGCCAGCAGCTTACAAGCGTCTCAAGAGACCCAGTACTTC.

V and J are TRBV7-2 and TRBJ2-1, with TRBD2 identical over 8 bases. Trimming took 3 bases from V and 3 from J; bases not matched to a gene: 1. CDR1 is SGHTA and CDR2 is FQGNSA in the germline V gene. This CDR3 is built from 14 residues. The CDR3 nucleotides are TGTGCCAGCAGCTTTGCGGGGGGCTACAATGAGCAGTTCTTC. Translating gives CASSFAGGYNEQFF. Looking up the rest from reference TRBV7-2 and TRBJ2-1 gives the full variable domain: GAGVSQSPSNKVTEKGKDVELRCDPISGHTALYWYRQSLGQGLEFLIYFQGNSAPDKSGLPSDRFSAERTGGSVSTLTIQRTQQEDSAVYLCASSFAGGYNEQFFGPGTRLTVL.

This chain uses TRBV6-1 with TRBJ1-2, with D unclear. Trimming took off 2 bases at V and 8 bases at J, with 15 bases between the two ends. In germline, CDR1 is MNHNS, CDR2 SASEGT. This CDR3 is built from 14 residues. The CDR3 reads CASSEPTKLRGYTF. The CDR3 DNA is TGTGCCAGCAGTGAACCAACTAAGCTGAGAGGCTACACCTTC.

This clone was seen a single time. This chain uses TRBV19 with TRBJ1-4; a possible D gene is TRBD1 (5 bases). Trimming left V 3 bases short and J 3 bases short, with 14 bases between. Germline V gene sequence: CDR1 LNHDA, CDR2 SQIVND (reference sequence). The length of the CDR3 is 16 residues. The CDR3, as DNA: TGTGCCAGTAGTATTCAGGGACTGGACCCTAATGAAAAACTGTTTTTT. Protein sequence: CASSIQGLDPNEKLFF.

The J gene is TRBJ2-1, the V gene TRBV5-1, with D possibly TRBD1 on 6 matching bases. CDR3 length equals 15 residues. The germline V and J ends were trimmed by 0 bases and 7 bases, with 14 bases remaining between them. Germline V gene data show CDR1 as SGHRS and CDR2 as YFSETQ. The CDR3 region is CASSLAPGHHNEQFF. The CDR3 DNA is TGCGCCAGCAGCTTGGCACCGGGACATCATAATGAGCAGTTCTTC.

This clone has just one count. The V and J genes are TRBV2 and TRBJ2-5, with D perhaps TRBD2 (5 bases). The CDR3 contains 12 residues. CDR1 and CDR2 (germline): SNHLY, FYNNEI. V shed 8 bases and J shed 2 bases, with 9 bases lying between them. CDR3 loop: CASAREQETQYF. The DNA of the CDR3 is TGTGCCAGCGCACGGGAACAAGAGACCCAGTACTTC.

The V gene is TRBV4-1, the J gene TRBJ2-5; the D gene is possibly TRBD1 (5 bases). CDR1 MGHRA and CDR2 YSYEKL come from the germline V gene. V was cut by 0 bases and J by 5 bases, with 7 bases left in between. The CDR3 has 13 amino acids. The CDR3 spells CASSQDNRETQYF. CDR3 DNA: TGCGCCAGCAGCCAAGACAACAGGGAGACCCAGTACTTC.

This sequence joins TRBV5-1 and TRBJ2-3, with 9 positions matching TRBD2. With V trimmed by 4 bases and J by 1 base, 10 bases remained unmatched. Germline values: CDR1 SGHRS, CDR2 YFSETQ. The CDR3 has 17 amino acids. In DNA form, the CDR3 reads TGCGCCAGCAGCCGTGGGTCGTCTAGCGGGGGCACAGATACGCAGTATTTT. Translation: CASSRGSSSGGTDTQYF.

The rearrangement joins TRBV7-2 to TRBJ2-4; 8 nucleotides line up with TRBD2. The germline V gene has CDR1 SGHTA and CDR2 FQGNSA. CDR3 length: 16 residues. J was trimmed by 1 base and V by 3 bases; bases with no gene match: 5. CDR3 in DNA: TGTGCCAGCAGCTTTAGCGGGGCCCTGGCCAAAAACATTCAGTACTTC. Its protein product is CASSFSGALAKNIQYF.

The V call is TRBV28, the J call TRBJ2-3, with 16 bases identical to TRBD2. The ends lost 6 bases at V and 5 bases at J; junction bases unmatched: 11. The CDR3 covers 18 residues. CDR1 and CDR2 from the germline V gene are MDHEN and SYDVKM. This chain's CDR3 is CASSPVGLAGGFRDTQYF. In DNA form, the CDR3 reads TGTGCCAGCAGCCCGGTGGGACTAGCGGGGGGGTTCCGAGATACGCAGTATTTT.

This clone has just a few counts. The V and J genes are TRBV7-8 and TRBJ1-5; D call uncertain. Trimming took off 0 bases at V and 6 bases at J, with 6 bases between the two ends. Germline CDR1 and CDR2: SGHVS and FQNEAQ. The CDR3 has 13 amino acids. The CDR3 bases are TGTGCCAGCAGCTTAGCGAGGGTTCAGCCCCAGCATTTT. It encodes CASSLARVQPQHF.